This T cell receptor beta chain comes out of a study of human T cells and chemical hapten exposure. Study conclusions and caveats: Patch test score tracked positively with PT1 expanded TCR counts. The formation of large CDR3 similarity clusters by expanded TCRs significantly exceeded that of controls.

As for this clonotype: Its antigen is currently unknown.

The CDR3 is 18 residues long. The germline gives CDR1 MGHRA, CDR2 YSYEKL. Trimming left V 1 base short and J 8 bases short, with 25 bases between. The treatment was: therapeutic diphenylcyclopropenone sensitization with weekly scalp DPC. Researchers extracted total RNA from unfractionated whole blood. Individual cDNA molecules in this library carried unique molecular identifiers. In TCRdb, the reads were re-called with MiXCR into one record per CDR3 protein. The profile shows several hundred distinct CDR3 sequences, about two thirds of them singletons. Sequenced here: whole blood, sampled before DPC sensitization or 2, 6, or about 24 weeks after (not recorded which). The rearrangement uses TRBV4-1 and TRBJ2-3; a weak D match, TRBD1 (7 bases). This sequence was found in an adult with alopecia areata. Some clones in this sample may be carry-over from other donors' samples. This table probably holds off-target reads from a library built for another chain. The CDR3 region is CASSQGFFGGTRGATQYF. The CDR3 DNA reads as TGCGCCAGCAGCCAAGGTTTTTTTGGCGGGACCAGGGGGGCTACGCAGTATTTT.